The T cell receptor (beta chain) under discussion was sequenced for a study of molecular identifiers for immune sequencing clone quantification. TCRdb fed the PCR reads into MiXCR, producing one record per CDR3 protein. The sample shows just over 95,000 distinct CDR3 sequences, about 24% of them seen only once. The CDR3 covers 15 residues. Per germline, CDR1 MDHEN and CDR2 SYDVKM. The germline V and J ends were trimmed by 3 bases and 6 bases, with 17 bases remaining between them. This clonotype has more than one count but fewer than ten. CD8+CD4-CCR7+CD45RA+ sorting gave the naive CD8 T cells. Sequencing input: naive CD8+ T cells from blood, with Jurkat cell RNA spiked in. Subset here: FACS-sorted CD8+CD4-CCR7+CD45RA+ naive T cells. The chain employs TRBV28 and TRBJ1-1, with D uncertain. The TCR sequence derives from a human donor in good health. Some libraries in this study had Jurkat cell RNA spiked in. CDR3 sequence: CASSFVDSLRAEAFF. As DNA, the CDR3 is TGTGCCAGCAGTTTCGTGGACTCTCTCCGGGCTGAAGCTTTCTTT.